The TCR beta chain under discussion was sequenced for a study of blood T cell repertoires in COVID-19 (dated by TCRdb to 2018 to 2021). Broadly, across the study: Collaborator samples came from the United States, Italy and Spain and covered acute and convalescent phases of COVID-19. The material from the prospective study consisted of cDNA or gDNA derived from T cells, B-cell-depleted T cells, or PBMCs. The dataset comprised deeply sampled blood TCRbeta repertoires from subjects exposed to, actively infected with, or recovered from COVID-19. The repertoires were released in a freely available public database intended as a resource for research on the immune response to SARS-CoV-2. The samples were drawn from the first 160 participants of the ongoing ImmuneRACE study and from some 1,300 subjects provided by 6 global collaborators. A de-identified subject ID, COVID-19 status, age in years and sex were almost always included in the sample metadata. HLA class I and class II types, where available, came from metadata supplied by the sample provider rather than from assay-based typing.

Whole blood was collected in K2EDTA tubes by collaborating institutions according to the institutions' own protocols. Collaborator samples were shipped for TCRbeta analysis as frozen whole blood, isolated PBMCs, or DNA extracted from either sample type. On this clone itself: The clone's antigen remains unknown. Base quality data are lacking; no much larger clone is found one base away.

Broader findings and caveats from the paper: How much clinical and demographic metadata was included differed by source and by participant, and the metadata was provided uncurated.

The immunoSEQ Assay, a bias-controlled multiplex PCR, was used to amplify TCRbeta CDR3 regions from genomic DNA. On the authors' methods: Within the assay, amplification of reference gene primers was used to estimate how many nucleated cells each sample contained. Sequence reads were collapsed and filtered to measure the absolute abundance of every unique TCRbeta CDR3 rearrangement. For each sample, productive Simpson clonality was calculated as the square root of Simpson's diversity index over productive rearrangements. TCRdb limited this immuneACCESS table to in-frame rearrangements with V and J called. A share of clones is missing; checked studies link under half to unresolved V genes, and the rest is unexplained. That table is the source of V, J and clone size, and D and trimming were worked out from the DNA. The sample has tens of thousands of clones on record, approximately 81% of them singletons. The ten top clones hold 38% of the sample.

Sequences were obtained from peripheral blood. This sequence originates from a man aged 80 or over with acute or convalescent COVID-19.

The bases read TGTGCCAGCAGCACCCCGGGGCGGGGCCAAGAGACCCAGTACTTC. Translated, it reads CASSTPGRGQETQYF. The sequence links TRBV7-2 to TRBJ2-5; a weak D assignment points to TRBD2 (6 bases agree). Per the germline V gene, SGHTA is the CDR1 and FQGNSA is the CDR2. Trimming takes 5 bases from V and 1 base from J, and the germline ends sit 14 bases apart. The CDR3, from cysteine to phenylalanine, totals 15 residues. Of the read, only the CDR3 DNA is kept; its 45 bases are in frame from base 1.